This entry concerns a single T cell receptor (beta chain). Its matching antigen is unknown. With a much larger clone just one base away, this may be a read error. Germline V CDR1 and CDR2: SEHNR, FQNEAQ (reference sequence). The CDR3 consists of 14 residues. The V and J ends lost 8 bases and 8 bases respectively, with 19 bases between them. From around 500 ng total RNA, TCR beta cDNA was generated with a primer in the constant region. Slightly modified ARM-PCR, run as three nested multiplex PCR rounds, produced the TCR beta libraries. Use of TRBV1-TRBV30 forward primers with a C-beta reverse primer characterized the first two PCR rounds, which lasted 10 cycles each. TCRdb re-analysed the multiplex PCR reads in MiXCR, keeping a single row per CDR3 protein. Of under 110,000 distinct CDR3 sequences in the sample, around 66% were seen once. The entry originates in a study of tumor-infiltrating lymphocytes in primary liver carcinoma. General study points: Researchers report that only about 7-24% of top clones turned up in all five tumor regions.

The tissue used was unsorted bulk material of about 19-30 mg. RNA and DNA were co-extracted from it with the AllPrep DNA/RNA mini kit. The V gene is TRBV7-9, the J gene TRBJ1-5, with D possibly being TRBD1 (5 bases). This TCR derives from a woman in her fifties or sixties with primary liver carcinoma and hepatitis B virus infection. The sequencing sample was made of liver tumor tissue from sampling region 2. Noted subset: tumor region T2, inferior pole. Here the CDR3 reads CASAQGGGNEPQHF. For the CDR3, the DNA is TGTGCCAGCGCCCAAGGCGGGGGAAATGAGCCCCAGCATTTT. Full variable domain (rest looked up from reference TRBV7-9 and TRBJ1-5): DTGVSQNPRHKITKRGQNVTFRCDPISEHNRLYWYRQTLGQGPEFLTYFQNEAQLEKSRLLSDRFSAERPKGSFSTLEIQRTEQGDSAMYLCASAQGGGNEPQHFGDGTRLSIL.